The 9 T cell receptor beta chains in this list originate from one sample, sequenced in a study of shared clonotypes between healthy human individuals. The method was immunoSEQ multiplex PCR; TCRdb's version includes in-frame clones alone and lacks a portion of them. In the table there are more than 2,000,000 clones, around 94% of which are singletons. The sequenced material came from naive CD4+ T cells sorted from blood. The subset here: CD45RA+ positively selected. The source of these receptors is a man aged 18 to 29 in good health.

DNA of the CDR3: TGTGCCAGTAGTTGGGCAGGGGAGGGTAGCAATCAGCCCCAGCATTTT. Protein product: CASSWAGEGSNQPQHF. This chain links TRBV19 with TRBJ1-5; tentative D call: TRBD1 (6 bases). The CDR3 length is 16 residues. Germline CDR1 reads LNHDA; CDR2 reads SQIVND (reference sequence). Trimming pared 5 bases from V and 0 bases from J, leaving 14 bases between.

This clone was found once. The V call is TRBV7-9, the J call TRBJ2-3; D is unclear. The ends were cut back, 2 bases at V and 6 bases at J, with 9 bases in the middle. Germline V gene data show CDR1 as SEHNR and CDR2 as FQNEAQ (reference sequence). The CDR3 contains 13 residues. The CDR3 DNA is TGTGCCAGCAGCTTAAGACTGACGGATACGCAGTATTTT. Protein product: CASSLRLTDTQYF.

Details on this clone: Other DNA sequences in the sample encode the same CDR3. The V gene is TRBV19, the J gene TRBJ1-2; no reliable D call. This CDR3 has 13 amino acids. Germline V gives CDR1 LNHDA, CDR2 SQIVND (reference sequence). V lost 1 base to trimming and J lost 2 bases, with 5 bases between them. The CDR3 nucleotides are TGTGCCAGTAGTATAGGCGGGAACTATGGCTACACCTTC. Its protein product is CASSIGGNYGYTF.

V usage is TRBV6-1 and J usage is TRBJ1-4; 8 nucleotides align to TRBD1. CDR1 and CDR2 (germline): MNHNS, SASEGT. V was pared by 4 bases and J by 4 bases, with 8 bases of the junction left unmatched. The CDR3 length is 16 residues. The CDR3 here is CASSGSGGGGNEKLFF. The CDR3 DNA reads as TGTGCCAGCAGTGGATCAGGGGGCGGTGGTAATGAAAAACTGTTTTTT.

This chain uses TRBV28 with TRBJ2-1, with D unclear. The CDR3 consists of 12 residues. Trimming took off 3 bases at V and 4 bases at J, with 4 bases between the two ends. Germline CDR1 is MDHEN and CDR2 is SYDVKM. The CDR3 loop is CASSLVYNEQFF. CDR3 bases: TGTGCCAGCAGTTTGGTTTACAATGAGCAGTTCTTC.

In nucleotides, the CDR3 is TGTGCCTGGAGTACAGGAGGCGGGTTTGGCACCTGGGCCTACGAGCAGTACTTC. Amino acid sequence: CAWSTGGGFGTWAYEQYF. The gene calls are TRBV30 and TRBJ2-7; D is perhaps TRBD1 or TRBD2 (5 bases each). The CDR3 has 18 amino acids. V shed 2 bases and J shed 2 bases, with 25 bases lying between them. Per germline, CDR1 GTSNPN and CDR2 SVGIG (reference sequence).

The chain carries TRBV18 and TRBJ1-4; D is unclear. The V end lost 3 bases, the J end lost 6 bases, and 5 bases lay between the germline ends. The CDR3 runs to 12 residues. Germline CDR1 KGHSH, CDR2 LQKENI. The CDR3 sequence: CASSPSDEKLFF. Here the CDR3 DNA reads TGTGCCAGCTCACCCTCGGATGAAAAACTGTTTTTT.

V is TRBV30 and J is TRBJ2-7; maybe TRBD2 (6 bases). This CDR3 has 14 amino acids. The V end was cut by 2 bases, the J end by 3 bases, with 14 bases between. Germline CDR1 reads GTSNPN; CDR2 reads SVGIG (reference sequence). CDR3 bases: TGTGCCTGGAGTCGCGGGAAATCACACTACGAGCAGTACTTC. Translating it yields CAWSRGKSHYEQYF. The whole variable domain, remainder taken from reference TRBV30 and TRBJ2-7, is SQTIHQWPATLVQPVGSPLSLECTVEGTSNPNLYWYRQAAGRGLQLLFYSVGIGQISSEVPQNLSASRPQDRQFILSSKKLLLSDSGFYLCAWSRGKSHYEQYFGPGTRLTVT.

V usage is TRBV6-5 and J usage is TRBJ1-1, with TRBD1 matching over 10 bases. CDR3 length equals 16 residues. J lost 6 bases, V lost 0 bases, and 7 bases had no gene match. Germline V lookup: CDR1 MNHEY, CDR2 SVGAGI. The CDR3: CASSYSGQGGPPEAFF. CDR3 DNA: TGTGCCAGCAGTTACTCTGGACAGGGGGGACCTCCTGAAGCTTTCTTT.